This TCR beta chain was sequenced for a study of blood T cell repertoires in COVID-19. Study overall: The cDNA or gDNA used as material had been derived from T cells, B-cell-depleted T cells, or PBMCs.

Using immunoSEQ multiplex PCR, the repertoire was profiled, and TCRdb retains in-frame clones only, with some absent. The sample includes some 460,000 clones, 80% to 90% seen only once; the top ten take 4.3%. V was clipped by 0 bases and J by 5 bases; unmatched bases: 4. The CDR3 covers 13 residues. The germline V gene encodes CDR1 SQVTM and CDR2 ANQGSEA. The V and J genes are TRBV29-1 and TRBJ2-7; 7 bases map to TRBD2. Sequencing input: peripheral blood. This sequence was found in a woman aged 30 to 39 with acute or convalescent COVID-19. The chain's CDR3 is CSVEDPGGDEQYF. The CDR3 coding sequence is TGCAGCGTTGAAGATCCGGGAGGCGACGAGCAGTACTTC.